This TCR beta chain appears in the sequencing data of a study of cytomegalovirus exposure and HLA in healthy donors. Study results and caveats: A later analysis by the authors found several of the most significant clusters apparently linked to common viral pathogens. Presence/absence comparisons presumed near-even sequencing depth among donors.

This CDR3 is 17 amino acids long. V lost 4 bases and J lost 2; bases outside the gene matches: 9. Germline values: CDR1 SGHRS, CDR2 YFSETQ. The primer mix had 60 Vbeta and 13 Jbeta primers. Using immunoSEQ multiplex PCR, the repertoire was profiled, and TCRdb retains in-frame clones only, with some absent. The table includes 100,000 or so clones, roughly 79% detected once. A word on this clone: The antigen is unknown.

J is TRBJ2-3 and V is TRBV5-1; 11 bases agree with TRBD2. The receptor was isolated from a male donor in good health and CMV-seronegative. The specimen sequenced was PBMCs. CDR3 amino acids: CASSRSSGRPSTDTQYF. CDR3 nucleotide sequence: TGCGCCAGCAGCCGATCTAGCGGGAGGCCATCCACAGATACGCAGTATTTT.